This TCR beta chain was captured by sequencing in a study of blood T cells in healthy people across ages. Findings of the study overall: Higher naive T cell percentage went strongly together with higher TCR beta diversity. Whereas aged donors had fewer naive CD4+ cells, long-lived donors had more of them and higher diversity. With unsorted PBMCs, a conclusive comparison of naive versus antigen-experienced cells was not possible.

There are 12 residues in the CDR3. Trimming took off 3 bases at V and 14 bases at J, with 15 bases between the two ends. PCR was performed a second time for roughly 6 to 12 cycles using a sample-barcoded 5' primer and a J-beta primer mix. TCRdb re-derived calls from the 5' RACE reads in MiXCR, one entry per CDR3 protein. The repertoire holds 1 million to 1.2 million distinct CDR3 sequences, with roughly two fifths as singletons. Notes on this clonotype: Its target is unknown.

V usage is TRBV12-3 or TRBV12-4 and J usage is TRBJ2-3, with D unclear. Sequencing was done on a sample of blood. This clonotype was obtained from a young man in good health. This CDR3 reads CASSFLVFVPYF. The CDR3 nucleotides read TGTGCCAGCAGTTTTCTGGTCTTCGTTCCGTATTTT.